Below, one T cell receptor (beta chain) is given with its context. The record originates from a study of blood T cell repertoires in COVID-19. The protocol was immunoSEQ multiplex PCR, while the TCRdb copy is restricted to in-frame clones and leaves out a portion. The table lists roughly 250,000 clones, around 89% of them singletons, with roughly 3.6% in the top ten. Germline V gene data show CDR1 as MNHEY and CDR2 as SMNVEV (reference sequence). This CDR3 has 12 amino acids. V lost 8 bases, J lost 7 bases, and 11 bases lay in between. V gene TRBV27 combines with J gene TRBJ1-4, with D tentatively TRBD1 (5 bases). The clonotype comes from a woman in her forties with acute or convalescent COVID-19. Sequencing used peripheral blood. CDR3 sequence: CASSRGGEKLFF. In DNA, the CDR3 is TGTGCCAGCTCCCGGGGGGGTGAAAAACTGTTTTTT.